These 10 T cell receptor beta chains were all obtained from the same sample, sequenced in a study of cytomegalovirus exposure and HLA in healthy donors listed by TCRdb under 2017. Libraries were made using the immunoSEQ multiplex PCR assay. For the multiplex PCR, a mixture combining 60 forward primers for TCR Vbeta segments and 13 reverse primers for TCR Jbeta segments was used. TCRdb's version of the immuneACCESS table is confined to in-frame rearrangements and falls short of the full clone set. An unresolved V gene accounts for under half of the shortfall where checked; the remainder is of unknown origin. The sample records roughly 130,000 clones, around 59% of which are singletons. The ten largest account for about 1.7% of the sample. The sequenced material came from PBMCs. The receptors come from a male donor in good health and CMV-seronegative.

The rearrangement uses TRBV28 and TRBJ2-5; TRBD1 is a possible D gene (5 bases). CDR1 MDHEN and CDR2 SYDVKM come from the germline V gene. This CDR3 is 14 amino acids long. The V end lost 6 bases, the J end lost 5 bases, and 16 bases lay between the germline ends. For the CDR3, the DNA is TGTGCCAGCAGGGCCCCAGGGTACTACGAGACCCAGTACTTC. Its protein product is CASRAPGYYETQYF.

The chain employs TRBV6-1 and TRBJ2-6; D ambiguous. Germline V CDR1 and CDR2: MNHNS, SASEGT. V was shortened by 8 bases and J by 4 bases, with 6 bases between the two germline ends. The length of the CDR3 is 12 residues. DNA of the CDR3: TGTGCCAGCGGCTGGGGGGCCAACGTCCTGACTTTC. This codes for CASGWGANVLTF.

The chain links TRBV9 to TRBJ1-5; a weak D match, TRBD1 (6 bases). Germline-derived CDR1 and CDR2 are SGDLS and YYNGEE. Trimming removed 3 bases from V and 0 bases from J, with 10 bases in between. The CDR3 is 15 amino acids. Here the CDR3 reads CASSEGGYSNQPQHF. The CDR3 nucleotides are TGTGCCAGCAGCGAAGGGGGATATAGCAATCAGCCCCAGCATTTT.

V usage is TRBV7-2 and J usage is TRBJ2-5; a possible D gene is TRBD1 (5 bases). Germline V gene lookup returns CDR1 SGHTA and CDR2 FQGNSA. The CDR3 contains 13 residues. V was clipped by 2 bases and J by 4 bases, with 8 bases between them. CDR3 nucleotides: TGTGCCAGCAGCTTAAGGGGTGCAGAGACCCAGTACTTC. The encoded protein is CASSLRGAETQYF.

The chain couples TRBV19 to TRBJ1-6, with D uncertain. In germline, CDR1 is LNHDA, CDR2 SQIVND (reference sequence). The CDR3 extends over 17 amino acids. Trimming cost V 4 bases and J 6 bases, with 19 bases left between them. The DNA of the CDR3 is TGTGCCAGTAGTAGCACCGGTCGAGGGTATGGTAATTCACCCCTCCACTTT. It codes for CASSSTGRGYGNSPLHF.

This sequence joins TRBV5-5 and TRBJ1-2; D may be TRBD1 (5 bases). With 0 bases removed from V and 3 bases from J, the gap between germline ends came to 12 bases. Germline V lookup: CDR1 SGHKS, CDR2 YYEKEE (reference sequence). The CDR3 has 15 amino acids. As DNA, the CDR3 is TGTGCCAGCAGCTTGGAGGCTTGGGGGGACTATGGCTACACCTTC. Translation: CASSLEAWGDYGYTF.

With respect to this clone: Other DNA sequences within the sample encode an identical CDR3. The rearrangement uses TRBV9 and TRBJ1-1; weak D call: TRBD1 (5 bases). V lost 1 base, J lost 1 base, and 5 bases lay in between. The CDR3 is 13 amino acids. Germline lookup yields CDR1 SGDLS and CDR2 YYNGEE. In nucleotides, the CDR3 is TGTGCCAGCAGCGTAACAGGGAACACTGAAGCTTTCTTT. It specifies CASSVTGNTEAFF.

The chain has TRBV6-5 and TRBJ2-3; D gene ambiguous. Germline CDR1 is MNHEY and CDR2 is SVGAGI. CDR3 length equals 13 residues. The V and J ends lost 8 bases and 2 bases respectively, with 11 bases between them. The CDR3: CASYPRYTDTQYF. The CDR3 nucleotides are TGTGCCAGCTACCCTCGGTACACAGATACGCAGTATTTT.

V and J are TRBV4-1 and TRBJ2-1; D is unresolved. The V gene's germline CDR1 is MGHRA and CDR2 YSYEKL. Between the trimmed V and J ends, which lost 1 base and 10 bases, there was a span of 20 bases. This CDR3 spans 16 amino acids. CDR3 in amino acids: CASSQVDILSFGEQFF. The CDR3, as DNA: TGCGCCAGCAGCCAAGTCGACATCCTATCTTTTGGGGAGCAGTTCTTC.

This clone has more than one count but fewer than ten. The chain is built from TRBV27 and TRBJ2-5; 8 nucleotides agree with TRBD2. CDR3 length: 16 amino acids. J was trimmed by 4 bases and V by 5 bases; bases with no gene match: 12. Germline V gene data show CDR1 as MNHEY and CDR2 as SMNVEV (reference sequence). CDR3 residues: CASSPSLGLARETQYF. The CDR3 DNA follows: TGTGCCAGCAGTCCATCACTCGGACTAGCCCGAGAGACCCAGTACTTC.